This T cell receptor beta chain derives from a study of cytomegalovirus exposure and HLA in healthy donors (dated by TCRdb to the late 2010s). General notes on the study: The roughly 650 repertoires of the first cohort and the approximately 110 validation repertoires were produced on the same platform, according to a later analysis. The study aimed to test whether cataloging public T cell receptors could reveal signatures of past pathogen exposure. The study combined high-throughput TCR immunosequencing, statistical association of individual TCRs with disease status, and machine learning to predict cytomegalovirus infection status. A separate validation cohort of approximately 120 different subjects was used in addition to the roughly 670-subject first cohort. Study-level results and caveats: Most TCR sequences were observed very rarely across donors, whereas some public TCRs were present in many individuals. It was suggested by the authors that the approach could potentially be generalized to other disease states and immunological phenotypes. In vitro tests confirmed that a few of the cytomegalovirus-associated TCR beta chains recognize cytomegalovirus antigens. A later analysis lacked HLA typing for the validation cohort, so it scored co-occurrence in that cohort across all 120 repertoires. The study gave a list of about 160 TCR beta chains associated with cytomegalovirus. Subsequent analysis determined that TCRs grouped into clusters in the first cohort also showed a tendency toward co-occurrence across the 130 or so validation repertoires, and 94% of cluster scores exceeded 0. In both the original and validation cohorts, the classifier was reported to diagnose cytomegalovirus status with high specificity and sensitivity.

Libraries were prepared through the immunoSEQ multiplex PCR assay. The authors processed their data as follows. A statistical classification framework was built for diagnosing cytomegalovirus status from the catalog of TCR beta chain sequences. TCRdb re-hosts the immuneACCESS table, in-frame sequences only. Its copies lack some clones; in the studies checked, an unresolved V gene accounts for under half of them, and the cause for the rest is not known. D and trimming come from the DNA, and the V and J calls and clone size come from that table. The sample yields approximately 81,000 clones; around 94% were counted once. Of the sample, 0.55% to 0.75% is held by the ten largest clones. Measured from the cysteine to the phenylalanine, the CDR3 is 11 residues long. Left in the record is the CDR3 DNA by itself, 33 bases read in frame from the first base. The germline V gene supplies CDR1 MNHEY and CDR2 SVGAGI. The V and J ends are trimmed by 2 bases and 5 bases, leaving 3 bases between them.

Donors formed part of the validation cohort, which comprised over a hundred subjects and was distinct from the first cohort of 666 subjects. This clone was observed a handful of times. No cognate antigen has been identified for it. No much larger clone exists at a distance of one base, and base qualities are not known. This chain is built from TRBV6-5 and TRBJ2-5; no D segment can be confidently identified. The sample taken for sequencing was PBMCs. The sequence came from a man younger than 35 in good health and CMV-seronegative. At the DNA level, the sequence is TGTGCCAGCAGTTACGGCGAGACCCAGTACTTC. Its coded protein is CASSYGETQYF.